The text below deals with one T cell receptor beta chain. The sample's treatment: oral pan-JAK inhibitor, 5-10 mg twice daily. The data are from a study of CD8+ T cells in alopecia areata. The wider study: Scoring treated patients' severity relied on the percentage of scalp area affected.

The sequencing template was cDNA reverse transcribed from extracted RNA. Profiling relied on immunoSEQ multiplex PCR, and the TCRdb table lists in-frame clones only, not all of them. The sample shows about 280,000 clones, 58% of them seen only once. Germline-derived CDR1 and CDR2 are MDHEN and SYDVKM. This CDR3 region has 14 residues. V lost 5 bases and J lost 0, with 10 bases in between. The rearrangement uses TRBV28 and TRBJ1-2; unclear D gene. This TCR derives from a human donor with alopecia areata. The sample in question was CD4+ T cells sorted from blood, obtained at week 24, from a patient treated with tofacitinib. The CDR3 nucleotides read TGTGCCAGCAGTGAGGGCCGGGCTAACTATGGCTACACCTTC. This translates into CASSEGRANYGYTF.